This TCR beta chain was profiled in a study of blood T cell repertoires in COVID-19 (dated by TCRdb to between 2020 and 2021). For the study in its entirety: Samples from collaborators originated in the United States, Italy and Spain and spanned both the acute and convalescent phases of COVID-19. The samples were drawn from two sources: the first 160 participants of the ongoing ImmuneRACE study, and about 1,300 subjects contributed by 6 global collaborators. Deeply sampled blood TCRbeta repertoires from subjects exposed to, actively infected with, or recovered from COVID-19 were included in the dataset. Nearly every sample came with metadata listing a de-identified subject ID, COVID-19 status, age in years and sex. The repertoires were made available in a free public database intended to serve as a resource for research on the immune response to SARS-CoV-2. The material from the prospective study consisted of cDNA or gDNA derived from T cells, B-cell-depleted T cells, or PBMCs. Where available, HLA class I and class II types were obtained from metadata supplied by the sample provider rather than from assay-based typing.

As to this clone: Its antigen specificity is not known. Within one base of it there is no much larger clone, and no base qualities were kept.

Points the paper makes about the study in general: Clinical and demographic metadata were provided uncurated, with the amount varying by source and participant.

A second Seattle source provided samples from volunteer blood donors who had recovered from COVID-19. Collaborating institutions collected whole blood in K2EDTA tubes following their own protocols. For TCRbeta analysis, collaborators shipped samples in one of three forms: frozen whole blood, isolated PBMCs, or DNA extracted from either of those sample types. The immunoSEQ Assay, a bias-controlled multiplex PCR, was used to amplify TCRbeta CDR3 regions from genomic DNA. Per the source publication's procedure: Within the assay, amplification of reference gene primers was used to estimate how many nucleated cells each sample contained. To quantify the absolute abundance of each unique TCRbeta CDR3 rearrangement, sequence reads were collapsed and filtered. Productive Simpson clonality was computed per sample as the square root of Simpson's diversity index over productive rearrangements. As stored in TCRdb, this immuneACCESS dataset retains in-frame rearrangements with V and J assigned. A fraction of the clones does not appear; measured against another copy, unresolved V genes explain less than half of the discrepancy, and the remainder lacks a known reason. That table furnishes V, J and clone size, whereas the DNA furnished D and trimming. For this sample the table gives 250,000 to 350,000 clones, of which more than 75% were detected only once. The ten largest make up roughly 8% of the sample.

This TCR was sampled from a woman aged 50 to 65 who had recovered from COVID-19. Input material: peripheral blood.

The nucleotide sequence reads as follows: TGTGCTAGTGGTTTGGTTTCGGACAGAAATACCGAAAAACTGTTTTTT. This translates into CASGLVSDRNTEKLFF. This sequence uses TRBV12-5 and TRBJ1-4, with a tentative D gene TRBD1 over 6 matching bases. The germline V gene gives CDR1 as LGHNT and CDR2 as FRNRAP. V and J are truncated by 0 bases and 8 bases respectively, leaving an intervening sequence of 16 bases. The CDR3 measures 16 amino acids from cysteine to phenylalanine. This entry keeps only the CDR3 DNA: 48 bases, framed from base 1.